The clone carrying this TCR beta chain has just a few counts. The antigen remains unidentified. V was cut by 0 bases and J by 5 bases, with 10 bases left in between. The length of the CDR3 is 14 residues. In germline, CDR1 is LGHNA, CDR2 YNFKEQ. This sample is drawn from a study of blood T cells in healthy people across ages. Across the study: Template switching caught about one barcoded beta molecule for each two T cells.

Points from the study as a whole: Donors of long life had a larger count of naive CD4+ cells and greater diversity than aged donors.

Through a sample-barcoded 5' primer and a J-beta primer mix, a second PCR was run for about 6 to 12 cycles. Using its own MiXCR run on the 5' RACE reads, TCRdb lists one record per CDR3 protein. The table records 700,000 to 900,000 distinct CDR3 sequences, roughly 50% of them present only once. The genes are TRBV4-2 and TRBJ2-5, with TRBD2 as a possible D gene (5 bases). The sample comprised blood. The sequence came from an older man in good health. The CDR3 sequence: CASSQDTPGETQYF. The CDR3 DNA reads TGTGCCAGCAGCCAAGATACCCCGGGGGAGACCCAGTACTTC.